One sample yielded the 13 T cell receptor beta chains listed below, sequenced in a study of blood T cell repertoires in COVID-19 (dated by TCRdb to 2020 to 2021). The receptor library was made with the immunoSEQ multiplex PCR assay. TCRdb carries this immuneACCESS record with in-frame sequences only. Its versions omit some clonotypes, under half of them owing to an unresolved V gene in the studies checked, with the rest unexplained. This sample is represented by some 51,000 clones; about nine tenths of them were singletons. Approximately 6% of the sample is held by the ten biggest clonotypes. The source material was peripheral blood. These receptors were collected from a man aged 35-49 years with acute or convalescent COVID-19.

The chain couples TRBV13 to TRBJ1-2, with TRBD1 matching 9 bases. The V gene's germline CDR1 is PRHDT and CDR2 FYEKMQ (reference sequence). The CDR3 extends over 16 amino acids. The V and J ends lost 5 bases and 0 bases, in that order; junction bases with no gene match: 7. The CDR3 DNA reads TGTGCCAGCAGCCCCACGGGACAGGGAGCTAACTATGGCTACACCTTC. Its protein is CASSPTGQGANYGYTF.

This CDR3 is CASRGPVGAKNTEAFF. For the CDR3, the DNA is TGTGCAAGTCGCGGTCCTGTTGGGGCGAAGAACACTGAAGCTTTCTTT. The chain links TRBV12-2 to TRBJ1-1; the table's D call, TRBD1, has no DNA check behind it. TRBV12-2 is described as a pseudogene. There are 16 residues in the CDR3.

V usage is TRBV15 and J usage is TRBJ2-7, with D possibly being TRBD1 (5 bases). Trimming shortened V by 0 bases and J by 2 bases, and 8 bases separated the two germline ends. CDR1 is LNHNV and CDR2 is YYDKDF in the germline V gene (reference sequence). The CDR3 length is 14 residues. In DNA, the CDR3 is TGTGCCACCAGCAGAGACCCGGACACCTACGAGCAGTACTTC. Its translation is CATSRDPDTYEQYF.

The chain's CDR3 is CASSPLGSGAPSGNTIYF. As DNA, the CDR3 is TGTGCCAGCTCACCCCTCGGGAGTGGGGCCCCCTCTGGAAACACCATATATTTT. V is TRBV18 and J is TRBJ1-3, with D perhaps TRBD1 (5 bases). CDR1 is KGHSH and CDR2 is LQKENI in the germline V gene. This CDR3 has 18 amino acids. Trimming left V 3 bases short and J 0 bases short, with 18 bases between.

The V call is TRBV7-9, the J call TRBJ2-7; 8 bases fit TRBD1. The CDR3 totals 17 residues. V was clipped by 4 bases and J by 5 bases; unmatched bases: 16. Germline lookup yields CDR1 SEHNR and CDR2 FQNEAQ (reference sequence). The CDR3 here is CASSSPPQGGIKDEQYF. CDR3 nucleotides: TGTGCCAGCAGCTCCCCCCCACAGGGGGGTATTAAGGACGAGCAGTACTTC.

This clone was recorded only once. The chain couples TRBV19 to TRBJ1-3; D is perhaps TRBD1 (5 bases). The CDR3 covers 15 residues. Germline loops: CDR1 LNHDA, CDR2 SQIVND (reference sequence). V lost 6 bases and J lost 0, with 12 bases in between. CDR3 nucleotide sequence: TGTGCCAGTAGAGACAGTGGGGTCTCTGGAAACACCATATATTTT. Its protein is CASRDSGVSGNTIYF.

CDR3 in DNA: TGTGCCATCAGTCAACAGGGCTACAACACTGAAGCTTTCTTT. As protein: CAISQQGYNTEAFF. The chain couples TRBV10-3 to TRBJ1-1; maybe TRBD1 (6 bases). Germline-derived CDR1 and CDR2 are ENHRY and SYGVKD. The length of the CDR3 is 14 residues. Trimming cost V 5 bases and J 2 bases, with 12 bases left between them.

The sample holds one count of this clone. V and J are TRBV11-2 and TRBJ2-7, with 7 bases that match TRBD2. This CDR3 has 17 residues. Per the germline V gene, CDR1 is SGHAT and CDR2 is FQNNGV. The J segment lost 6 bases and the V segment lost 0 bases, leaving 14 bases of the junction unmatched. CDR3 sequence (DNA): TGTGCCAGCAGCTTAGATCGGGTCCCGGGACTAACGCTCGAGCAGTACTTC. As protein: CASSLDRVPGLTLEQYF.

The genes are TRBV9 and TRBJ2-7, with 10 nucleotides matching TRBD1. Per germline, CDR1 SGDLS and CDR2 YYNGEE. The V and J ends lost 4 bases and 4 bases, in that order; junction bases with no gene match: 8. The length of the CDR3 is 15 residues. This CDR3 reads CASSFGTGERYEQYF. In DNA form, the CDR3 reads TGTGCCAGCAGCTTCGGGACAGGGGAGAGGTACGAGCAGTACTTC.

V usage is TRBV6-5 and J usage is TRBJ2-1; 7 positions agree with TRBD2. V lost 4 bases to trimming and J lost 10 bases; unmatched junction nucleotides: 4. Germline V gene data show CDR1 as MNHEY and CDR2 as SVGAGI. The CDR3 is 12 amino acids. The CDR3 sequence is CASSLAGWEQFF. CDR3 coding DNA: TGTGCCAGCAGTTTAGCGGGCTGGGAGCAGTTCTTC.

V and J are TRBV5-5 and TRBJ2-7; no firm D call. Trimming shortened V by 2 bases and J by 5 bases, and 5 bases separated the two germline ends. CDR3 size: 11 residues. Germline V gives CDR1 SGHKS, CDR2 YYEKEE (reference sequence). CDR3 nucleotides: TGTGCCAGCAGCTTTAGTAACGAGCAGTACTTC. This codes for CASSFSNEQYF.

The chain carries TRBV24-1 and TRBJ2-1; 11 bases fit TRBD2. J gave up 0 bases and V 3 bases, and 3 bases lay outside the gene matches. This CDR3 has 17 residues. Germline CDR1 and CDR2: KGHDR and SFDVKD. In DNA, the CDR3 is TGTGCCACCAGTGATATAACTAGCGGGAGCTCCTACAATGAGCAGTTCTTC. The encoded protein is CATSDITSGSSYNEQFF.

The rearrangement links TRBV7-9 to TRBJ2-1; 8 bases align to TRBD2. The J segment lost 6 bases and the V segment lost 0 bases, leaving 7 bases of the junction unmatched. Germline V gives CDR1 SEHNR, CDR2 FQNEAQ (reference sequence). The CDR3 totals 16 residues. CDR3 region: CASSLALASGFNEQFF. CDR3 DNA: TGTGCCAGCAGCTTAGCGCTGGCTAGCGGGTTCAATGAGCAGTTCTTC.